This T cell receptor (beta chain) was recovered during a study of glioma-infiltrating T cells after dendritic cell vaccination. The time point was: after dendritic cell vaccination, including at tumor progression/relapse. Produced via immunoSEQ multiplex PCR; TCRdb's table is partial and in-frame only. The sample lists 90,000 to 110,000 clones, 90% occurring once. Germline V lookup: CDR1 SGHNT, CDR2 YYREEE (reference sequence). J was trimmed by 8 bases and V by 3 bases; bases with no gene match: 7. The CDR3 spans 15 residues. The sequence derives from a human donor with glioblastoma. The sequencing here drew on blood, taken after dendritic cell vaccination. V usage is TRBV5-4 and J usage is TRBJ2-3; 12 nucleotides match TRBD2. CDR3 amino acids: CASSSLAGGPSTQYF. For the CDR3, the DNA is TGTGCCAGCAGCTCCCTAGCGGGAGGGCCGAGTACGCAGTATTTT.